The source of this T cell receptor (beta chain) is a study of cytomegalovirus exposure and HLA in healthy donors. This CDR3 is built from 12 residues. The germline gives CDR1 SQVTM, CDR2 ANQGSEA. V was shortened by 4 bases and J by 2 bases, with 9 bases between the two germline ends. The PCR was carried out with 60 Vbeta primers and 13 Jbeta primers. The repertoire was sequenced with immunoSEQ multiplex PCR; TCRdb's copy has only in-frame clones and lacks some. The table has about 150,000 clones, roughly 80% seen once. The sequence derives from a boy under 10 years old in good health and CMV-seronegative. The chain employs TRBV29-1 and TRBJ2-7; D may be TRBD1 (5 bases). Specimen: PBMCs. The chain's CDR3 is CSVGPGPYEQYF. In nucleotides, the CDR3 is TGCAGCGTTGGGCCAGGGCCCTACGAGCAGTACTTC.